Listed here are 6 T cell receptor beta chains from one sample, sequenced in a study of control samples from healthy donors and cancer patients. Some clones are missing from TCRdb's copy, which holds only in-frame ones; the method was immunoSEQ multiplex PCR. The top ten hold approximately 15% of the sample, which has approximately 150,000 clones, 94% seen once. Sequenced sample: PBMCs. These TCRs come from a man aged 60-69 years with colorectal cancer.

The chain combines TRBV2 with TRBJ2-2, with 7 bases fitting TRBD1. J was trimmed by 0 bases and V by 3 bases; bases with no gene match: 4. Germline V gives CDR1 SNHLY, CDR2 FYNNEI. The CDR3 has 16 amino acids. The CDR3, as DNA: TGTGCCAGCAGTGAGGTAGGGGGCGCGAACACCGGGGAGCTGTTTTTT. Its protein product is CASSEVGGANTGELFF.

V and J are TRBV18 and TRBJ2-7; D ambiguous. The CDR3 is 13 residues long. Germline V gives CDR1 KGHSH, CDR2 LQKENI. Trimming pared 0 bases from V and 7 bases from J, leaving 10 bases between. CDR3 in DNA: TGTGCCAGCTCACCACCGCCTGGTGGAGAGCAGTACTTC. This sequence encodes CASSPPPGGEQYF. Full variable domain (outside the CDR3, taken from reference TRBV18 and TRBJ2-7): NAGVMQNPRHLVRRRGQEARLRCSPMKGHSHVYWYRQLPEEGLKFMVYLQKENIIDESGMPKERFSAEFPKEGPSILRIQQVVRGDSAAYFCASSPPPGGEQYFGPGTRLTVT.

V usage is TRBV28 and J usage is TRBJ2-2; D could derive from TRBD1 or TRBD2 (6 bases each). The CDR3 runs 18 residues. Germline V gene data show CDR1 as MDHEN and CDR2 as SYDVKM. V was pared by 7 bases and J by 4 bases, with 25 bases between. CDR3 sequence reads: CASIPPPGGQAGTGELFF. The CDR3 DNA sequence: TGTGCCAGCATTCCACCCCCTGGGGGGCAGGCGGGCACCGGGGAGCTGTTTTTT.

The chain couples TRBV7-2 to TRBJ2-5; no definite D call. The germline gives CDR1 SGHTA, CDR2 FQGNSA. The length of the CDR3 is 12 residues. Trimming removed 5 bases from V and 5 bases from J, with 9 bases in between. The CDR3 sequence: CASSPLRETQYF. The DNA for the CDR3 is TGTGCCAGCAGCCCCCTACGGGAGACCCAGTACTTC. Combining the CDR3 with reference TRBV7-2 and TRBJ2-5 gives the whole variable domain GAGVSQSPSNKVTEKGKDVELRCDPISGHTALYWYRQSLGQGLEFLIYFQGNSAPDKSGLPSDRFSAERTGGSVSTLTIQRTQQEDSAVYLCASSPLRETQYFGPGTRLLVL.

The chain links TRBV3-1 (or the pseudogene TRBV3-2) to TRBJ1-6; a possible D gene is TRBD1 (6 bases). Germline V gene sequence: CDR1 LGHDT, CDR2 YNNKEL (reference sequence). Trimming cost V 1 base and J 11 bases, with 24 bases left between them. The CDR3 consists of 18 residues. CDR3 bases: TGTGCCAGCAGCCAAGCTGGTCGTTCGGACAGTTCACGAGCACCCCTCCACTTT. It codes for CASSQAGRSDSSRAPLHF.

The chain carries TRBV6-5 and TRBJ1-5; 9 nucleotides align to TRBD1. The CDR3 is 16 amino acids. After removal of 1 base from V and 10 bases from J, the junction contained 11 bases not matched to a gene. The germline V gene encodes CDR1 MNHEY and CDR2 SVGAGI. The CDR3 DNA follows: TGTGCCAGCAGTTACTTGGGCCTCCGGGACAGGGAACCCCAGCATTTT. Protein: CASSYLGLRDREPQHF.